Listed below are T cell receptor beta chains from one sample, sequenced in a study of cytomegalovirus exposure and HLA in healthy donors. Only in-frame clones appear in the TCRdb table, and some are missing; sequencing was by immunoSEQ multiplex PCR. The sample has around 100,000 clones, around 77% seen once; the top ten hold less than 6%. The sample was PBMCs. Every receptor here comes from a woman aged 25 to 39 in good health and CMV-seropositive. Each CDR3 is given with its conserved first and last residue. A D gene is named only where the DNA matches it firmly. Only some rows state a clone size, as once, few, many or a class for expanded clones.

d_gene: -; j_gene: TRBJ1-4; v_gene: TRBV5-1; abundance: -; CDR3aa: CASSRVPSLEGVEKLFF; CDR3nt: TGCGCCAGCAGCCGTGTACCTTCTCTGGAGGGTGTCGAAAAACTGTTTTTT
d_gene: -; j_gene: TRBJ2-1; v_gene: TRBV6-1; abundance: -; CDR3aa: CASNWPGGGEQFF; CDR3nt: TGTGCCAGCAACTGGCCGGGTGGCGGTGAGCAGTTCTTC
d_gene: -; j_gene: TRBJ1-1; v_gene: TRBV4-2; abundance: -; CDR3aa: CASSQGTEFGWNTEAFF; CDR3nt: TGTGCCAGCAGCCAAGGGACTGAGTTTGGGTGGAACACTGAAGCTTTCTTT
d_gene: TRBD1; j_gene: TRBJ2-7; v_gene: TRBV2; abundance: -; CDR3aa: CASIIRGNTYEQYF; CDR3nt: TGTGCCAGCATCATCAGGGGGAATACCTACGAGCAGTACTTC
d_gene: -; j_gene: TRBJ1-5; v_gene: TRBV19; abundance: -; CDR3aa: CASSINGGEGNQPQHF; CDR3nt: TGTGCCAGTAGTATAAACGGGGGGGAAGGCAATCAGCCCCAGCATTTT
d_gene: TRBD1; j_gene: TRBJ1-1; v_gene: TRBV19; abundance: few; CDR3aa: CASSKQGANTEAFF; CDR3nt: TGTGCCAGTAGTAAACAGGGGGCGAACACTGAAGCTTTCTTT
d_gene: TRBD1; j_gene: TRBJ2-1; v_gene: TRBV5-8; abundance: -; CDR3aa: CASSWQGVEQFF; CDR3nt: TGTGCCAGCAGCTGGCAGGGGGTTGAGCAGTTCTTC
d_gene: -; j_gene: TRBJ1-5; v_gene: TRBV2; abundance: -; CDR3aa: CASSSHTSGNQPQHF; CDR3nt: TGTGCCAGCAGTTCCCACACATCAGGGAATCAGCCCCAGCATTTT
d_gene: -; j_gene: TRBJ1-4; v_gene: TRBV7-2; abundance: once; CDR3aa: CASGRNSNEKLFF; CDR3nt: TGTGCCAGCGGGAGAAACTCAAATGAAAAACTGTTTTTT
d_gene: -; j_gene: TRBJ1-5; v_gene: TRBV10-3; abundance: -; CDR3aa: CAISAAGGNQPQHF; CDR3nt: TGTGCCATCAGTGCCGCAGGGGGCAATCAGCCCCAGCATTTT
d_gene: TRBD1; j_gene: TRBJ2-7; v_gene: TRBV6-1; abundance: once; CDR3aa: CASSSDRTSYEQYF; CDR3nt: TGTGCCAGCAGTTCGGACAGGACCTCCTACGAGCAGTACTTC
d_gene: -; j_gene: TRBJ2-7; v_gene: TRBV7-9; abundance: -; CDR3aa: CSSRGGAESSYEQYF; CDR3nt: TGTTCCAGCAGGGGCGGGGCTGAGAGCTCCTACGAGCAGTACTTC
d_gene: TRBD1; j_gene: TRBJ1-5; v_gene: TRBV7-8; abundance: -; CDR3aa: CASSLYSGTGAYGNQPQHF; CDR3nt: TGTGCCAGCAGCTTATACTCCGGGACAGGGGCTTACGGCAATCAGCCCCAGCATTTT
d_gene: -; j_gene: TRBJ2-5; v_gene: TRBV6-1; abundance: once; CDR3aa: CASSEAHGGMEQYF; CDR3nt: TGTGCCAGCAGTGAAGCGCACGGCGGGATGGAGCAGTACTTC
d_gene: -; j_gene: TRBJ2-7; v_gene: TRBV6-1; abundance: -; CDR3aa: CASSELGASGLHEQYF; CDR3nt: TGTGCCAGCAGTGAATTAGGTGCTAGTGGTCTTCACGAGCAGTACTTC
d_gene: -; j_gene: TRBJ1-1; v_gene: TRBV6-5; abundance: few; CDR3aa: CASSLRGTEAFF; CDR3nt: TGTGCCAGCAGTTTAAGGGGCACTGAAGCTTTCTTT
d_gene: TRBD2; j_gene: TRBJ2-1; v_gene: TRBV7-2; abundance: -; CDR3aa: CASSFSSGVKQFF; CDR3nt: TGTGCCAGCAGCTTCTCTAGCGGGGTTAAGCAGTTCTTC
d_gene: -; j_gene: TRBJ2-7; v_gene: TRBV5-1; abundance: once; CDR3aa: CASSLASSFIEQYF; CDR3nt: TGCGCCAGCAGCTTGGCGAGTAGCTTCATCGAGCAGTACTTC
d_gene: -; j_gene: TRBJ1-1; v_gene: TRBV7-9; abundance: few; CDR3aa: CSSSFGRSLNTEAFF; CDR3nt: TGTTCCAGCAGCTTTGGGAGGTCGTTGAACACTGAAGCTTTCTTT
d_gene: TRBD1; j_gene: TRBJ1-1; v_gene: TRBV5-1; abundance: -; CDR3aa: CASSQITGDTEAFF; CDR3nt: TGCGCCAGCAGTCAGATCACAGGGGACACTGAAGCTTTCTTT
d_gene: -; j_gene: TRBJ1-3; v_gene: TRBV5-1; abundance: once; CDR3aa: CASSLLQVHSGNTIYF; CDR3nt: TGCGCCAGCAGCCTACTACAGGTTCACTCTGGAAACACCATATATTTT
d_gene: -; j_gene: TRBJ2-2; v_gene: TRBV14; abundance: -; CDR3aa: CASSQGNFHTGELFF; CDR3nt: TGTGCCAGCAGCCAAGGAAACTTCCACACCGGGGAGCTGTTTTTT